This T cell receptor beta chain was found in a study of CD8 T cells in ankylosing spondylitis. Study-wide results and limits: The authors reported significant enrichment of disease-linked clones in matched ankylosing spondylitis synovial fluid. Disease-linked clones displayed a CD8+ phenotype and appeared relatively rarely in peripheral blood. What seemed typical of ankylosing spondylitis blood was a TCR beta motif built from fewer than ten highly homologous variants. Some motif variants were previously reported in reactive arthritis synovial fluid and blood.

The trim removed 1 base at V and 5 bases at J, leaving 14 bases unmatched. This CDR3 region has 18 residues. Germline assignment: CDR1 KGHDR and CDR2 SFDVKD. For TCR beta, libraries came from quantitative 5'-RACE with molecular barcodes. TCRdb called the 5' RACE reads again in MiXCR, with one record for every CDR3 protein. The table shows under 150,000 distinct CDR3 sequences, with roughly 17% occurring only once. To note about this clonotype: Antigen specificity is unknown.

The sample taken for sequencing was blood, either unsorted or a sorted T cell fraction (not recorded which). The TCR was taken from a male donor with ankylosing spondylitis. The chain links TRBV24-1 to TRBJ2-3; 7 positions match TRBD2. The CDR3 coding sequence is TGTGCCACCAGTGATTTTCCGCCAAGGGACTATTCGCAAGATACGCAGTATTTT. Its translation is CATSDFPPRDYSQDTQYF.